Shown below are 6 T cell receptor beta chains from a single sample sequenced in a study of cytomegalovirus exposure and HLA in healthy donors. PCR primers comprised 60 Vbeta and 13 Jbeta primers. Measured with immunoSEQ multiplex PCR; TCRdb has only the in-frame clones, and not every one. The repertoire holds 170,000 or so clones, with around 81% as singletons. The sample was PBMCs. Source of these receptors: a woman between 25 and 40 years old in good health and CMV-seronegative.

V usage is TRBV5-4 and J usage is TRBJ1-2, with a tentative D call TRBD1 (5 bases). V gave up 0 bases and J gave up 7 bases, with 7 bases separating them. CDR1 is SGHNT and CDR2 is YYREEE in the germline V gene (reference sequence). This CDR3 has 12 residues. The CDR3, as DNA: TGTGCCAGCAGCTTGGAAAGGGGTGGCTACACCTTC. Its protein is CASSLERGGYTF. The whole variable domain, remainder taken from reference TRBV5-4 and TRBJ1-2, is ETGVTQSPTHLIKTRGQQVTLRCSSQSGHNTVSWYQQALGQGPQFIFQYYREEENGRGNFPPRFSGLQFPNYSSELNVNALELDDSALYLCASSLERGGYTFGSGTRLTVV.

The rearrangement joins TRBV28 to TRBJ1-2; no clear D gene. The V and J ends lost 2 bases and 4 bases respectively, with 5 bases between them. The CDR3 has 12 residues. Germline values: CDR1 MDHEN, CDR2 SYDVKM. The CDR3 DNA reads as TGTGCCAGCAGTTTAGTCGGCTATGGCTACACCTTC. Protein product: CASSLVGYGYTF.

This clone appeared a few times. The CDR3 DNA is TGTGCCAGCAGCCGTACAGGGGCTGAGCAGTTCTTC. The encoded protein is CASSRTGAEQFF. The chain joins TRBV27 to TRBJ2-1, with 7 bases fitting TRBD1. CDR1 is MNHEY and CDR2 is SMNVEV in the germline V gene (reference sequence). J was trimmed by 9 bases and V by 6 bases; bases with no gene match: 5. The CDR3 totals 12 residues.

The genes are TRBV9 and TRBJ2-5; D gene unclear. The J call is uncertain, as TRBJ2-7 better fits the DNA end. The CDR3 sequence is 15 residues long. Germline V gene sequence: CDR1 SGDLS, CDR2 YYNGEE. CDR3 sequence reads: CASSTSFSSSYEQYF. DNA for the CDR3: TGTGCCAGCAGCACCTCCTTCTCTAGCTCCTACGAGCAGTACTTC.

About this clone: Germline is not matched at one junction end, which may reflect a read error. The V and J genes are TRBV7-9 and TRBJ1-1, with 10 bases matching TRBD1. The germline V gene has CDR1 SEHNR and CDR2 FQNEAQ (reference sequence). The CDR3 consists of 12 residues. The CDR3 reads CSSSLGDRGAFF. As DNA, the CDR3 is TGTTCCAGCAGCTTAGGGGACAGGGGCGCTTTCTTT.

The gene calls are TRBV10-1 and TRBJ2-3, with 8 bases fitting TRBD1. This CDR3 contains 17 residues. CDR1 and CDR2 (germline): WNHNN, SYGVQD (reference sequence). V dropped 3 bases and J dropped 3; count of bases not matched to a gene: 11. The CDR3 nucleotides are TGCGCCAGCAGTGAACCCGGACAGGGAGTTACGACAGATACGCAGTATTTT. Translation gives CASSEPGQGVTTDTQYF.